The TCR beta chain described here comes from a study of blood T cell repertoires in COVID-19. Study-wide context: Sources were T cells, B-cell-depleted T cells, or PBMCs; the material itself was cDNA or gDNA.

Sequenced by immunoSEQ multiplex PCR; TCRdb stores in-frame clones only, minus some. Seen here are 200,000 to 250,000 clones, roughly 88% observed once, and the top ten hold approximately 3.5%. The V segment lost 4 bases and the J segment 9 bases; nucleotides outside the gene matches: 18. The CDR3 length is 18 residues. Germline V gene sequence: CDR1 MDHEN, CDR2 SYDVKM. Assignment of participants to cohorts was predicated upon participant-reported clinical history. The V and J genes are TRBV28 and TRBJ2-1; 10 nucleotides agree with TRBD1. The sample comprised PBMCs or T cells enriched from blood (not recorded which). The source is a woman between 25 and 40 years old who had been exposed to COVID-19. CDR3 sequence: CASSSHKLGTGVGSEQFF. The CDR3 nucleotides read TGTGCCAGCAGTTCACACAAGCTGGGGACAGGGGTGGGCTCTGAGCAGTTCTTC.